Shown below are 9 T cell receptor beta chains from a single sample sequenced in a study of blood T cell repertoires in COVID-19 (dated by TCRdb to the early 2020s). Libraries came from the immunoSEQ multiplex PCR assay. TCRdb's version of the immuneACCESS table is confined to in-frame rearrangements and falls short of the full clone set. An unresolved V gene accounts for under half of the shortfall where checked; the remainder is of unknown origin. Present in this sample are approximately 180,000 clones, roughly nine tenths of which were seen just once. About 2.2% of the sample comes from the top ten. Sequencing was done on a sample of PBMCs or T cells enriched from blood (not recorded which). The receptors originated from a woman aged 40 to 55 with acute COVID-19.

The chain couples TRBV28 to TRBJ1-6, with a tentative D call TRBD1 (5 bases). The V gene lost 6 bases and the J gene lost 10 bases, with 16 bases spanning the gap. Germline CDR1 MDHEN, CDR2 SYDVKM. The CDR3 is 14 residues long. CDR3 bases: TGTGCCAGCAGCCCCCGGGGGTTGTGGTCACCCCTCCACTTT. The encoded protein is CASSPRGLWSPLHF.

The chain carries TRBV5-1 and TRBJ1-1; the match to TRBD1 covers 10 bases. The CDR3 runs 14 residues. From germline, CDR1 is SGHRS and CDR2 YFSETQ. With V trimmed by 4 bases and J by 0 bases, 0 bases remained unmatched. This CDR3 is CASSGTGVNTEAFF. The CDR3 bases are TGCGCCAGCAGCGGGACAGGGGTGAACACTGAAGCTTTCTTT.

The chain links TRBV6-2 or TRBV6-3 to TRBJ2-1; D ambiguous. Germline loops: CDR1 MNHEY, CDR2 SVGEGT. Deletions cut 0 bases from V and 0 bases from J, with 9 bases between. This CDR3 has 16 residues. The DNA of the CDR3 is TGTGCCAGCAGTTACTCGTTAGAGAGCTCCTACAATGAGCAGTTCTTC. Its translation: CASSYSLESSYNEQFF.

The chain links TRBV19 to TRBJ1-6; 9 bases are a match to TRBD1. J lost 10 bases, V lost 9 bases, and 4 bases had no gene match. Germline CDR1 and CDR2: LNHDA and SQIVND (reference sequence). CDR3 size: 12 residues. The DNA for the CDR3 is TGTGCCAGCACGGGACAGGGCTCACCCCTCCACTTT. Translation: CASTGQGSPLHF.

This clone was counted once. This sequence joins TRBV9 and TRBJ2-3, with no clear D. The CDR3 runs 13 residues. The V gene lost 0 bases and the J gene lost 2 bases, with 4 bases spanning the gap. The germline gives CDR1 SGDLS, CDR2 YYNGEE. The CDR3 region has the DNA TGTGCCAGCAGCGTAGCCTTCACAGATACGCAGTATTTT. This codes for CASSVAFTDTQYF.

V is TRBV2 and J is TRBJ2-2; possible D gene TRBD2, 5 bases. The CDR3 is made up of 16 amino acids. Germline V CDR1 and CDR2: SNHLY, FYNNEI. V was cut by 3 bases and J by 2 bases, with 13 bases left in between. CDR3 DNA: TGTGCCAGCAGTGACCACGGGATCGGCAACACCGGGGAGCTGTTTTTT. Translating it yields CASSDHGIGNTGELFF.

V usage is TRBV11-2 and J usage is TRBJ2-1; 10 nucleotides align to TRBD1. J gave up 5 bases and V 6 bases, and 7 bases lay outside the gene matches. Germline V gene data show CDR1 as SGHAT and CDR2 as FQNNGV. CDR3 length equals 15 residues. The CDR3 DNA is TGTGCCAGCAGACCCGGACAGGGGGGACACAATGAGCAGTTCTTC. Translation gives CASRPGQGGHNEQFF.

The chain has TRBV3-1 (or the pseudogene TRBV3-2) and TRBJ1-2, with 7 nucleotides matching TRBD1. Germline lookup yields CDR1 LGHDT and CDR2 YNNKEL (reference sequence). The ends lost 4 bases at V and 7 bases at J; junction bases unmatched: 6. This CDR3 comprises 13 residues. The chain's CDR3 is CASSLGTESGYTF. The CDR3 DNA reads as TGTGCCAGCAGCCTCGGGACAGAGTCTGGCTACACCTTC.

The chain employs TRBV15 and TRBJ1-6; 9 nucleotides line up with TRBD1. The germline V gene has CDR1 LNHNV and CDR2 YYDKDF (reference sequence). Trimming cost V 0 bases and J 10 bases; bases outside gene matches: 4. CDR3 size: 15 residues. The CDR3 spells CATSREGTGRSPLHF. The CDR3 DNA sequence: TGTGCCACCAGCAGAGAAGGGACAGGGAGATCACCCCTCCACTTT.